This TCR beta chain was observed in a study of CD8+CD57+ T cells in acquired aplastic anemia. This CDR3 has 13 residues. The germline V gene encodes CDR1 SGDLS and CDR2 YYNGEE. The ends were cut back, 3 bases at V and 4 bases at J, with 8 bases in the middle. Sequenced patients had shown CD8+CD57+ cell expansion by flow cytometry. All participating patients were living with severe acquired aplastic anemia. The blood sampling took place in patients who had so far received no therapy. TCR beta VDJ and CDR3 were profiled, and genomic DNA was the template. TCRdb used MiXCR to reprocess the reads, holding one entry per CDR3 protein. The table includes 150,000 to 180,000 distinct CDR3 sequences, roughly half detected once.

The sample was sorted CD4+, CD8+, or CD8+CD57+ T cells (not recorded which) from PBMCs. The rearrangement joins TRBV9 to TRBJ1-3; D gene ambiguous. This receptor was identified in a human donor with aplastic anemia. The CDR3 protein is CASSARYGNTIYF. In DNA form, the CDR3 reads TGTGCCAGCAGCGCCCGATACGGAAACACCATATATTTT.